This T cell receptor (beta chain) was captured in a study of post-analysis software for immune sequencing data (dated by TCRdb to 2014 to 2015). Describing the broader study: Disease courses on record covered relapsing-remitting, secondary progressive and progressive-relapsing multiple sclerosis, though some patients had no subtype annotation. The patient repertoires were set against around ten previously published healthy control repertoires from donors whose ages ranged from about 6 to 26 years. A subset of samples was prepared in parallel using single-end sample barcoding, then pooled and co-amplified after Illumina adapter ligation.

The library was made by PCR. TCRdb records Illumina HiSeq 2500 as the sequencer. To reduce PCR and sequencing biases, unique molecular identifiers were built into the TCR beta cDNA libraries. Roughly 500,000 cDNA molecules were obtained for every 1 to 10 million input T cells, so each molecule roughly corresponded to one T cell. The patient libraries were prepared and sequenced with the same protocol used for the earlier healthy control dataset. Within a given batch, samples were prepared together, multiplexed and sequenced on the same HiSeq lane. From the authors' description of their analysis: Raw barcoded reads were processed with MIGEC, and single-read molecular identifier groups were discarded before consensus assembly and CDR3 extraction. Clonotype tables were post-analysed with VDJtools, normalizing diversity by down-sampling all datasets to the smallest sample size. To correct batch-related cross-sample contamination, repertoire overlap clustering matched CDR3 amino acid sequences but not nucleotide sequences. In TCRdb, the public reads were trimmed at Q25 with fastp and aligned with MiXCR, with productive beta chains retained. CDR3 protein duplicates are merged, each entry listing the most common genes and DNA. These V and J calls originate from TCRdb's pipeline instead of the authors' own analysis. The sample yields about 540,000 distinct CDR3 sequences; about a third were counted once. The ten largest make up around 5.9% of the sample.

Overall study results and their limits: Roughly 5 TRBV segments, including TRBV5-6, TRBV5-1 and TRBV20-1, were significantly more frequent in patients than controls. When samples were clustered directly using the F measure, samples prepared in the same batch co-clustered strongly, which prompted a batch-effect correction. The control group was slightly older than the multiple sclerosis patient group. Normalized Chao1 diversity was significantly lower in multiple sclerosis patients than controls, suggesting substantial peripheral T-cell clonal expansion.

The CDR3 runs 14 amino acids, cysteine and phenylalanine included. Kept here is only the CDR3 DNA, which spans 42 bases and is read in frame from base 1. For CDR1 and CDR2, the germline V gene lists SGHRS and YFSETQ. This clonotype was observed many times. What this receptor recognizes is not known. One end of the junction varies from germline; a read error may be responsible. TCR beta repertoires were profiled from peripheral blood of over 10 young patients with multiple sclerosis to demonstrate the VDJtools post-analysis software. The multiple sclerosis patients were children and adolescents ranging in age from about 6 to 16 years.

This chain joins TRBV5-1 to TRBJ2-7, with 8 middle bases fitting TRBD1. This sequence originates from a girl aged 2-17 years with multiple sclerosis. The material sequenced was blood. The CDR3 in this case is CASSSGTGSYEQYF. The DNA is TGTGCCAGCAGCTCCGGGACAGGCTCCTACGAGCAGTACTTC.